This is a list of T cell receptor beta chains from one sample in a study of shared clonotypes between healthy human individuals. Only in-frame clones appear in the TCRdb table, and some are missing; sequencing was by immunoSEQ multiplex PCR. This sample has about 2.4 million clones, with under 95% found just once. Sequenced material: naive CD4+ T cells from PBMCs. The receptors originated from a man aged 18 to 30 in good health. Some clones in this sample may be carry-over from other donors' samples. The CDR3 runs from the conserved cysteine through the conserved F or W. Fields, in order: clone size, D gene, V gene, J gene, CDR3 protein, CDR3 DNA. A D gene is named only where the DNA matches it firmly. Clone size is stated in some rows and not others, as once, few, many or a class when expanded.

NA	TRBD2	TRBV5-1	TRBJ2-3	CASSLALAGLFSTDTQYF	TGCGCCAGCAGCTTGGCCCTAGCGGGGCTCTTTAGCACAGATACGCAGTATTTT
NA	NA	TRBV11-2	TRBJ1-1	CASSLRRGHTEAFF	TGTGCCAGCAGCTTACGGCGCGGACACACTGAAGCTTTCTTT
NA	TRBD2	TRBV9	TRBJ2-3	CASSSRAGGTDTQYF	TGTGCCAGCAGCTCTCGAGCGGGAGGCACAGATACGCAGTATTTT
NA	NA	TRBV29-1	TRBJ1-1	CSVYRFNTEAFF	TGCAGCGTTTATAGGTTTAACACTGAAGCTTTCTTT
NA	NA	TRBV27	TRBJ1-5	CASSSLGSPVSNQPQHF	TGTGCCAGCAGCTCTTTAGGGTCTCCAGTTAGCAATCAGCCCCAGCATTTT
NA	TRBD1	TRBV7-2	TRBJ1-1	CASSFVGGANTEAFF	TGTGCCAGCAGCTTTGTAGGGGGCGCGAACACTGAAGCTTTCTTT
NA	NA	TRBV29-1	TRBJ2-5	CSVPRVGETQYF	TGCAGCGTCCCCAGGGTAGGAGAGACCCAGTACTTC
NA	NA	TRBV10-3	TRBJ2-7	CAVRPGANYEQYF	TGTGCCGTTCGCCCGGGGGCAAACTACGAGCAGTACTTC
NA	TRBD2	TRBV7-7	TRBJ2-5	CASSLGRLAGGRRETQYF	TGTGCCAGCAGCCTAGGGAGACTAGCGGGAGGGCGCAGAGAGACCCAGTACTTC
NA	NA	TRBV28	TRBJ1-1	CASSSLRSAEAFF	TGTGCCAGCAGTTCACTAAGGAGCGCTGAAGCTTTCTTT
once	NA	TRBV11-2	TRBJ2-5	CASSLGNRQETQYF	TGTGCCAGCAGCTTAGGGAACAGGCAAGAGACCCAGTACTTC
NA	NA	TRBV28	TRBJ2-7	CASRLPRQVRQYF	TGTGCCAGCAGGCTACCCCGTCAGGTCAGGCAGTACTTC
NA	TRBD1	TRBV7-2	TRBJ2-5	CASSLAGGGQETQYF	TGTGCCAGCAGCTTAGCAGGGGGCGGTCAAGAGACCCAGTACTTC
NA	NA	TRBV28	TRBJ1-4	CASRIPGYSEKLFF	TGTGCCAGCAGGATACCAGGGTATAGTGAAAAACTGTTTTTT
NA	TRBD2	TRBV5-4	TRBJ2-5	CASSYLTSGRQQETQYF	TGTGCCAGCAGCTACCTGACTAGCGGGAGGCAACAAGAGACCCAGTACTTC
once	NA	TRBV5-1	TRBJ2-3	CASSTRDGDTQYF	TGCGCCAGCAGCACCCGGGACGGAGATACGCAGTATTTT
NA	TRBD1	TRBV4-2	TRBJ2-2	CASSQQTGANTGELFF	TGTGCCAGCAGCCAACAGACAGGGGCGAACACCGGGGAGCTGTTTTTT
once	NA	TRBV9	TRBJ1-4	CASSVQPVPTNEKLFF	TGTGCCAGCAGCGTTCAGCCAGTCCCAACTAATGAAAAACTGTTTTTT
NA	NA	TRBV5-6	TRBJ2-3	CASSPPTSTDTQYF	TGTGCCAGCAGCCCGCCGACTAGCACAGATACGCAGTATTTT
NA	TRBD2	TRBV7-8	TRBJ2-7	CASSFPPGGEKVTYEQYF	TGTGCCAGCAGCTTCCCCCCGGGGGGGGAGAAGGTCACCTACGAGCAGTACTTC
NA	NA	TRBV5-4	TRBJ1-6	CASSPQPSGREDSPLHF	TGTGCCAGCAGCCCTCAACCATCAGGGAGGGAAGATTCACCCCTCCACTTT
NA	NA	TRBV28	TRBJ1-2	CASSLRGAYGYTF	TGTGCCAGCAGTTTGCGGGGTGCCTATGGCTACACCTTC
NA	NA	TRBV11-1	TRBJ2-3	CASSLSGTRGNTDTQYF	TGTGCCAGCAGCTTGTCCGGGACCCGGGGAAACACAGATACGCAGTATTTT
NA	TRBD1	TRBV28	TRBJ2-7	CASHSGTGAAEQYF	TGTGCCAGCCATTCCGGGACAGGGGCCGCCGAGCAGTACTTC
NA	NA	TRBV5-4	TRBJ1-5	CASSLGGRVSNQPQHF	TGTGCCAGCAGCTTGGGGGGTAGGGTTAGCAATCAGCCCCAGCATTTT
NA	NA	TRBV28	TRBJ2-3	CASSSPVLGATDTQYF	TGTGCCAGCAGTTCCCCCGTGTTAGGGGCTACAGATACGCAGTATTTT
NA	NA	TRBV5-4	TRBJ2-7	CASSFSPLGQGSAEQYF	TGTGCCAGCAGCTTTTCCCCGTTAGGCCAGGGTTCCGCCGAGCAGTACTTC